The T cell receptor beta chain described here comes from a study of OX40 agonist ivuxolimab in advanced cancers. Study as a whole: Three patients, one with hepatocellular carcinoma and two with cutaneous melanoma, responded partially. Study findings and constraints: On average, CD8+ T cells showed a greater number of expanded clones than CD4+. Those patients achieving a partial response at 0.1-3.0 mg/kg showed among the lowest clonal expansion. The expanded peripheral T cells' antigen specificity was not determined.

Turning to this clone: What it recognizes is unknown.

Measured with immunoSEQ multiplex PCR; TCRdb has only the in-frame clones, and not every one. The data contain 60,000 to 85,000 clones, 85% to 90% of them seen just once; the ten biggest clones take up roughly 0.98%. This CDR3 has 14 residues. With 4 bases removed from V and 7 bases from J, the gap between germline ends came to 16 bases. Germline V gene sequence: CDR1 SGHRS, CDR2 YFSETQ. This clonotype was sampled from an adult with an advanced solid tumor such as melanoma, head and neck, liver or kidney cancer. The sequences come from CD4+ or CD8+ T cells sorted from blood, collected in a trial of the OX40 agonist ivuxolimab. The V gene is TRBV5-1, the J gene TRBJ2-3; D is unclear. This CDR3 is CASSDDRVGYTQYF. CDR3 bases: TGCGCCAGCAGCGATGATCGGGTGGGGTATACGCAGTATTTT. The variable domain in full, with the rest retrieved from reference TRBV5-1 and TRBJ2-3, is KAGVTQTPRYLIKTRGQQVTLSCSPISGHRSVSWYQQTPGQGLQFLFEYFSETQRNKGNFPGRFSGRQFSNSRSEMNVSTLELGDSALYLCASSDDRVGYTQYFGPGTRLTVL.